The sample holds many counts of the clone carrying this T cell receptor beta chain. This entry belongs to a study of blood T cells in healthy people across ages. The second PCR ran about 6 to 12 cycles with a sample-barcoded 5' primer and J-beta primers. TCRdb processed the 5' RACE reads anew with MiXCR; each CDR3 protein has one entry. The table includes fewer than 2 million distinct CDR3 sequences, 30% to 40% detected once. The CDR3 has 14 amino acids. V shed 3 bases and J shed 0 bases, with 5 bases lying between them. The chain combines TRBV12-3 or TRBV12-4 with TRBJ1-4; D is ambiguous. This clonotype was obtained from a human donor in good health. Sequencing was done on a sample of blood. The CDR3 coding sequence is TGTGCCAGCAGTTTGAGAGCAACTAATGAAAAACTGTTTTTT. Translated: CASSLRATNEKLFF.